This T cell receptor (beta chain) was sequenced for a study of T cell changes during pregnancy in multiple sclerosis. From germline, CDR1 is ENHRY and CDR2 SYGVKD. The V end was cut by 6 bases, the J end by 4 bases, with 13 bases between. The CDR3 contains 15 residues. The protocol was immunoSEQ multiplex PCR, while the TCRdb copy is restricted to in-frame clones and leaves out a portion. Here the sample spans roughly 46,000 clones, just over 90% being singletons. The source of this sequence is a female donor with multiple sclerosis, enrolled in a pregnancy study. Sequenced here: CD8+ T cells from peripheral blood mononuclear cells, sampled after pregnancy. This sequence joins TRBV10-3 and TRBJ2-6; possible D gene TRBD1, 6 bases. The CDR3 here is CAISATDSGANVLTF. The CDR3 DNA reads TGTGCCATCAGCGCGACGGACAGCGGGGCCAACGTCCTGACTTTC.